The 30 T cell receptor beta chains in this list originate from one sample, sequenced in a study of Graves' ophthalmopathy and Graves' hyperthyroidism. RNA transcripts yielded amplified TCR beta CDR3 regions. RT-PCR in the first round used HTBI primers; a second-round multiplex PCR followed. TCRdb reanalysed the multiplex PCR reads using MiXCR and keeps one entry per CDR3 protein. Among hundreds of thousands of distinct CDR3 sequences listed, about an eighth were seen once. Sequenced material: blood. All receptors come from a woman aged 25 to 39 with Graves' ophthalmopathy.

Ten or more counts support this clonotype. The chain links TRBV5-1 to TRBJ1-1; tentatively, D is TRBD1 (6 bases). This CDR3 has 11 residues. Germline CDR1 reads SGHRS; CDR2 reads YFSETQ. Trimming took off 6 bases at V and 6 bases at J, with 9 bases between the two ends. The CDR3 is CASTTGSEAFF. The DNA for the CDR3 is TGCGCCAGCACAACAGGGTCTGAAGCTTTCTTT. Full variable domain (rest looked up from reference TRBV5-1 and TRBJ1-1): KAGVTQTPRYLIKTRGQQVTLSCSPISGHRSVSWYQQTPGQGLQFLFEYFSETQRNKGNFPGRFSGRQFSNSRSEMNVSTLELGDSALYLCASTTGSEAFFGQGTRLTVV.

Concerning this clonotype itself: A clone one base away is much larger, so this may be a read error. This likely comes from a read error, as the CDR3 has no conserved phenylalanine or tryptophan at its end. This sequence joins TRBV7-3 and TRBJ2-2; the match to TRBD1 covers 8 bases. V was pared by 3 bases and J by 4 bases, with 16 bases of the junction left unmatched. CDR3 length: 19 amino acids. Germline V gene lookup returns CDR1 SGHTA and CDR2 FQGTGA. The CDR3 bases are TGTGCCAGCAGCTTCACCCAGGGGCAGGGGGCCGTTGTCACCGGGGAGCTGTTTTTG. Translated, it gives CASSFTQGQGAVVTGELFL.

On this clonotype itself: Germline and junction disagree at one end, which may indicate a read error. V and J are TRBV12-3 or TRBV12-4 and TRBJ1-2; TRBD1 matches at 12 bases. The length of the CDR3 is 11 residues. As DNA, the CDR3 is TGCGCCAGCAGGGGACAGGGGGCCTACACCTTC. Its protein is CASRGQGAYTF.

This chain uses TRBV5-1 with TRBJ1-1, with 10 bases fitting TRBD1. CDR3 length: 16 amino acids. Germline assignment: CDR1 SGHRS and CDR2 YFSETQ. Trimming cost V 0 bases and J 3 bases; bases outside gene matches: 5. The CDR3 DNA follows: TGCGCCAGCAGCTTGGAGGGACAGGGGCTCCACACTGAAGCTTTCTTT. It encodes CASSLEGQGLHTEAFF.

This clonotype was found a few times. V usage is TRBV3-1 and J usage is TRBJ1-2; 10 nucleotides match TRBD1. This CDR3 has 15 residues. Germline loops: CDR1 LGHDT, CDR2 YNNKEL (reference sequence). J gave up 5 bases and V 0 bases, and 3 bases lay outside the gene matches. CDR3 DNA sequence: TGTGCCAGCAGCCAAGATGGGACAGGGGCTTATGGCTACACCTTC. Residues: CASSQDGTGAYGYTF.

This clonotype was observed many times. The rearrangement joins TRBV30 to TRBJ1-1; D gene uncertain. V shed 3 bases and J shed 5 bases, with 4 bases lying between them. Germline loops: CDR1 GTSNPN, CDR2 SVGIG (reference sequence). CDR3 length equals 10 residues. The CDR3 spells CAWRGTEAFF. The CDR3 DNA reads TGTGCCTGGAGAGGAACTGAAGCTTTCTTT.

This clonotype was counted many times. The chain combines TRBV28 with TRBJ1-6; D might be TRBD1 (5 bases). Trimming shortened V by 4 bases and J by 0 bases, and 13 bases separated the two germline ends. The V gene's germline CDR1 is MDHEN and CDR2 SYDVKM. CDR3 size: 17 residues. The CDR3 region has the DNA TGTGCCAGCAGTTCCCGGGGAGACAGCTCCTATAATTCACCCCTCCACTTT. This translates into CASSSRGDSSYNSPLHF.

At least ten counts were recorded for this clonotype. The chain has TRBV12-3 or TRBV12-4 and TRBJ2-7, with D perhaps TRBD2 (6 bases). The CDR3 is made up of 13 amino acids. The V gene lost 3 bases and the J gene lost 7 bases, with 13 bases spanning the gap. Here the CDR3 reads CASSFGDLGEQYF. DNA of the CDR3: TGTGCCAGCAGTTTCGGGGACTTGGGAGAGCAGTACTTC.

Details on this clonotype: A much bigger clone sits one base away, suggesting this may be a read error. A read error is likely, as this CDR3 ends without the conserved phenylalanine or tryptophan. The rearrangement uses TRBV19 and TRBJ2-7; 8 bases align to TRBD1. The CDR3 sequence is 14 residues long. Looked up from germline, CDR1 is LNHDA and CDR2 is SQIVND (reference sequence). The V gene end was trimmed by 7 bases and the J gene end by 0 bases; junction bases not matched to a gene: 5. The CDR3 region is CASTLGQGSYEQYL. The CDR3 DNA follows: TGTGCCAGTACCCTAGGACAGGGCTCCTACGAGCAGTACTTG.

This clonotype occurred a few times. The genes are TRBV19 and TRBJ1-5; 9 bases match TRBD1. Germline CDR1 reads LNHDA; CDR2 reads SQIVND (reference sequence). The trim removed 5 bases at V and 4 bases at J, leaving 12 bases unmatched. The CDR3 loop spans 17 amino acids. CDR3 residues: CASSPRRLTGGNQPQHF. The CDR3 DNA reads TGTGCCAGTAGTCCTCGCAGGCTGACAGGGGGTAATCAGCCCCAGCATTTT.

Many counts were recorded for this clonotype. The rearrangement joins TRBV20-1 to TRBJ1-2; D is perhaps TRBD1 (5 bases). Germline V gene lookup returns CDR1 DFQATT and CDR2 SNEGSKA (reference sequence). CDR3 length equals 9 residues. Trimming took off 7 bases at V and 8 bases at J, with 8 bases between the two ends. This CDR3 is CSVGEGYTF. The CDR3 bases are TGCAGTGTAGGGGAAGGCTACACCTTC.

This clonotype came up many times. The rearrangement uses TRBV12-3 or TRBV12-4 and TRBJ2-5; D could derive from TRBD1 or TRBD2 (6 bases each). With 6 bases removed from V and 5 bases from J, the gap between germline ends came to 22 bases. This CDR3 has 16 residues. The CDR3 DNA sequence: TGTGCCAGCAGCACACCACGGGGGCCCCAGGGGGAGACCCAGTACTTC. It translates to CASSTPRGPQGETQYF.

For this clonotype: The junction and the germline gene differ at one end; a read error may be behind it. The chain joins TRBV11-2 to TRBJ2-7, with a weak D call TRBD1 (5 bases). CDR1 is SGHAT and CDR2 is FQNNGV in the germline V gene. The CDR3 totals 15 residues. The CDR3 coding sequence is TGTGCTAGCAGCTTTTCTTGTCAGGGAAGGGGCGAGCAGTACTTC. This sequence encodes CASSFSCQGRGEQYF.

The J gene is TRBJ1-2, the V gene TRBV12-3 or TRBV12-4; no reliable D call. V lost 3 bases and J lost 3, with 8 bases in between. This CDR3 region has 13 residues. This chain's CDR3 is CASSLISDYGYTF. The CDR3 coding sequence is TGTGCCAGCAGTTTGATAAGTGACTATGGCTACACCTTC.

The sample holds many counts of this clonotype. The V call is TRBV19, the J call TRBJ1-2, with D perhaps TRBD1 (5 bases). CDR1 is LNHDA and CDR2 is SQIVND in the germline V gene (reference sequence). V lost 8 bases and J 2 bases, leaving 21 bases between the germline ends. The CDR3 is 16 residues long. For the CDR3, the DNA is TGTGCCAGTCAACGATGGGAGGGGTCCCTCAACTATGGCTACACCTTC. It encodes CASQRWEGSLNYGYTF.

The V call is TRBV3-1, the J call TRBJ2-7; 9 nucleotides align to TRBD2. The V and J ends lost 1 base and 6 bases, in that order; junction bases with no gene match: 4. Germline lookup yields CDR1 LGHDT and CDR2 YNNKEL (reference sequence). The CDR3 runs to 14 residues. The CDR3 spells CASSQVLAGREQYF. The CDR3 DNA is TGTGCCAGCAGCCAAGTACTAGCGGGCCGCGAGCAGTACTTC.

The chain is built from TRBV20-1 and TRBJ2-7, with D perhaps TRBD2 (6 bases). The ends were cut back, 5 bases at V and 7 bases at J, with 15 bases in the middle. This CDR3 is built from 12 residues. Germline-derived CDR1 and CDR2 are DFQATT and SNEGSKA (reference sequence). CDR3 protein: CSARGHRGEQYF. The CDR3 nucleotides read TGCAGTGCTCGAGGACATCGGGGGGAGCAGTACTTC.

This clonotype has just a few counts. J is TRBJ1-1 and V is TRBV12-3 or TRBV12-4; the D gene is possibly TRBD1 (5 bases). The CDR3 is 15 residues long. The V end was cut by 5 bases, the J end by 0 bases, with 13 bases between. The DNA for the CDR3 is TGTGCCAGCAGTCTCGGGACCGGGGTGAACACTGAAGCTTTCTTT. This translates into CASSLGTGVNTEAFF.

This clonotype appeared many times. This chain uses TRBV19 with TRBJ1-1; D not certain. The CDR3 length is 13 residues. The V end was cut by 5 bases, the J end by 0 bases, with 7 bases between. The germline V gene encodes CDR1 LNHDA and CDR2 SQIVND (reference sequence). In DNA form, the CDR3 reads TGTGCCAGTAGTCAGACGGTGAACACTGAAGCTTTCTTT. Protein product: CASSQTVNTEAFF.

This clonotype was recorded at least ten times. This chain uses TRBV12-3 or TRBV12-4 with TRBJ1-6; perhaps TRBD1 as D (5 bases). This CDR3 comprises 14 residues. The germline V and J ends were trimmed by 10 bases and 6 bases, with 16 bases remaining between them. CDR3 in amino acids: CAIKATGLNSPLHF. CDR3 DNA sequence: TGTGCCATCAAGGCTACAGGACTTAATTCACCCCTCCACTTT.

This clonotype has only a few counts. The genes are TRBV5-1 and TRBJ2-4, with TRBD1 matching over 12 bases. The germline gives CDR1 SGHRS, CDR2 YFSETQ. CDR3 size: 15 residues. V lost 4 bases to trimming and J lost 7 bases; unmatched junction nucleotides: 6. The CDR3 protein is CASSTGQGAGNIQYF. The CDR3 DNA sequence: TGCGCCAGCAGCACGGGACAGGGGGCGGGGAACATTCAGTACTTC.

J is TRBJ2-7 and V is TRBV7-8; no clear D. Germline CDR1 is SGHVS and CDR2 is FQNEAQ. V was pared by 5 bases and J by 2 bases, with 16 bases between. The CDR3 contains 15 residues. For the CDR3, the DNA is TGTGCCAGCAGCCCCTCGCATACCGGTACCTACGAGCAGTACTTC. Translation: CASSPSHTGTYEQYF.

With regard to this clonotype: A read error may produce the germline difference seen at one junction end. This chain connects TRBV6-5 to TRBJ2-5; D not certain. The CDR3 is 16 amino acids. Germline V gene lookup returns CDR1 MNHEY and CDR2 SVGAGI. CDR3 DNA sequence: TGTGCCAGCGGTTACTCCGCGGCCCTATTCCAAGAGACCCAGTACTTC. Amino acid sequence: CASGYSAALFQETQYF.

On this clonotype itself: This clone may be a read error of a much larger clone one base away. This CDR3 fails to terminate in the conserved phenylalanine or tryptophan, so it likely reflects a read error. The V gene is TRBV20-1, the J gene TRBJ2-5; maybe TRBD2 (6 bases). The germline gives CDR1 DFQATT, CDR2 SNEGSKA (reference sequence). Trimming cost V 6 bases and J 6 bases, with 14 bases left between them. CDR3 length equals 12 residues. The chain's CDR3 is CSAPTSSKTQYS. CDR3 DNA sequence: TGCAGTGCACCGACTAGTTCGAAGACCCAGTACTCC.

The sample holds many counts of this clonotype. V and J are TRBV11-2 and TRBJ2-6, with TRBD1 matching over 8 bases. Germline CDR1 and CDR2: SGHAT and FQNNGV. CDR3 size: 19 residues. The junction had 14 bases not matched to a gene; V was cut back by 5 bases and J by 2 bases. The CDR3 bases are TGTGCCAGCAGCCCAAGGACAGGGACTGTCTTTCCTGGGGCCAACGTCCTGACTTTC. Translated: CASSPRTGTVFPGANVLTF.

V is TRBV6-1 and J is TRBJ2-7, with D perhaps matching TRBD2 (7 bases). Trimming took off 7 bases at V and 7 bases at J, with 20 bases between the two ends. There are 14 residues in the CDR3. The germline V gene has CDR1 MNHNS and CDR2 SASEGT. The CDR3 nucleotides read TGTGCCAGCACCATTGGAGGGGGGGCTGCTGAGCAGTACTTC. Protein: CASTIGGGAAEQYF.

The table lists this clonotype with many counts. The gene calls are TRBV6-2 or TRBV6-3 and TRBJ1-2, with a tentative D call TRBD1 (6 bases). V lost 2 bases to trimming and J lost 0 bases, with 13 bases between them. Germline V gives CDR1 MNHEY, CDR2 SVGEGT. The CDR3 consists of 16 residues. CDR3 in DNA: TGTGCCAGCAGTTACCGGGGGGCGTTAACTAACTATGGCTACACCTTC. As protein: CASSYRGALTNYGYTF.

There are many counts of this clonotype. The chain employs TRBV7-2 and TRBJ1-2; TRBD1 might be the D (5 bases). Trimming removed 5 bases at V and 5 bases at J, with 15 bases between. The CDR3 length is 14 residues. The germline CDR1 and CDR2 sequences are SGHTA and FQGNSA. In DNA form, the CDR3 reads TGTGCCAGCAGCCCTAAGGGGAGGGAGTATGGCTACACCTTC. It encodes CASSPKGREYGYTF.

This clonotype was observed at least ten times. The rearrangement uses TRBV6-2 or TRBV6-3 and TRBJ1-1; unclear D gene. The CDR3 is 18 residues long. The V end lost 4 bases, the J end lost 0 bases, and 21 bases lay between the germline ends. Looked up from germline, CDR1 is MNHEY and CDR2 is SVGEGT. This CDR3 reads CASSSSPLKDGLNTEAFF. The CDR3 DNA sequence: TGTGCCAGCAGTTCTTCACCATTAAAGGACGGCCTGAACACTGAAGCTTTCTTT.

This clonotype was found many times. This chain uses TRBV5-1 with TRBJ1-2; 12 positions match TRBD1. Unmatched junction bases numbered 11, after V lost 5 bases and J lost 3 bases. Germline CDR1 SGHRS, CDR2 YFSETQ. The CDR3 runs to 17 residues. CDR3: CASRSGDRGRMDYGYTF. CDR3 in DNA: TGCGCCAGCAGAAGCGGGGACAGGGGGCGCATGGACTATGGCTACACCTTC.